This section outlines one T cell receptor (beta chain) sequence together with its context. Its cognate antigen has yet to be identified. Per-base quality was not reported, and no clone a single base away is much larger than it. The CDR3 regions of human TCRbeta chains were analyzed by immunosequencing. Turning to the authors' computational methods: TCRs in the repertoires were matched against a reference library of SARS-CoV-2-specific TCRs that had been generated with the MIRA antigen-specificity platform. Breadth was defined as the fraction of unique TCRs that were SARS-CoV-2-associated. Depth was defined as the fraction of total T cells that were SARS-CoV-2-associated. Using the MIRA data, each spike-specific TCR was mapped to the spike region that the TCR reacts to and placed in a CD4 or CD8 class. Log10-transformed breadth and depth values were compared by one-way ANOVA with Sidak's multiple comparisons tests. Drawn from immuneACCESS, this table holds only the in-frame rearrangements with V and J called that TCRdb kept. Clones are partly lost; checked studies trace under half to an unresolved V gene and leave the rest unexplained. That table supplies the V and J calls and clone size; D and trimming were determined from the DNA. The sample table shows about 180,000 clones, and roughly 94% are seen once. The ten largest clones take up about 1.5% of the sample.

The sample comes from a study of T cell responses to AZD1222 COVID-19 vaccine listed by TCRdb under 2021. Turning to the overall study: A total of approximately 240 trial participants underwent TCR sequencing, of whom approximately 210 received two doses of AZD1222 and some 26 received two doses of the MenACWY control vaccine. Trial participants were enrolled into age subgroups of 18-55, 56-69 and 70-plus years, which contained about 150, 28 and 57 TCR-sequenced participants, respectively.

From cysteine to phenylalanine, the CDR3 is 15 amino acids long. The only DNA kept is the CDR3, 45 bases in frame from the first base. Looking up the germline V gene yields CDR1 SNHLY and CDR2 FYNNEI. The V end loses 4 bases and the J end loses 4 bases, and a stretch of 16 bases separates them. Per the publication, the time point label means: about 28 days (+/-7) after the second vaccine dose. AZD1222 recipients whose second dose came at about 4 weeks and those whose second dose came at about 12 weeks were combined into one group, since spike-specific TCR depth and breadth did not differ between the two schedules. Vaccinee samples were obtained from the UK trials COV001 and COV002, which included a single-blind randomized controlled phase 2/3 trial of AZD1222 (ChAdOx1 nCoV-19) in healthy adults. Trial participant PBMC samples were collected at day 0 and day 28 after the second dose for TCRbeta chain sequencing.

Study-wide conclusions, independent of this receptor: Because no day 14 peak-response samples were available, the repertoires could be characterized only after the peak T cell response. In the small 56-69-year group, the increase in depth fell short of significance, most likely because of low power. Reportedly, close to half of the unique spike-specific TCRs recognized epitopes lying outside the regions that are mutated in the B.1.351 and B.1.1.7 variants. The whole spike protein was spanned by vaccine-associated CD4 TCRs, and dominant responses were seen in regions 160-218 and 743-854. Participants were mostly white British, with more females than males. The authors suggested clonal diversity may have been underestimated. Conclusions about previously exposed vaccinees are limited, since just a handful of AZD1222 recipients were seropositive for SARS-CoV-2 at baseline. After two AZD1222 doses, both the breadth and the depth of spike-specific TCRs were significantly higher than at day 0 and than in MenACWY recipients.

This specimen was peripheral blood, taken 28 days after the second AZD1222 dose. This clonotype was obtained from an adult who received the AZD1222 COVID-19 vaccine. The V gene is TRBV2 and the J gene is TRBJ1-2; TRBD1 might be the D gene, on 6 matching bases. The CDR3: CASSGLGTQGYGYTF. At the DNA level, the sequence is TGTGCCAGCAGTGGACTCGGGACACAAGGCTATGGCTACACCTTC.